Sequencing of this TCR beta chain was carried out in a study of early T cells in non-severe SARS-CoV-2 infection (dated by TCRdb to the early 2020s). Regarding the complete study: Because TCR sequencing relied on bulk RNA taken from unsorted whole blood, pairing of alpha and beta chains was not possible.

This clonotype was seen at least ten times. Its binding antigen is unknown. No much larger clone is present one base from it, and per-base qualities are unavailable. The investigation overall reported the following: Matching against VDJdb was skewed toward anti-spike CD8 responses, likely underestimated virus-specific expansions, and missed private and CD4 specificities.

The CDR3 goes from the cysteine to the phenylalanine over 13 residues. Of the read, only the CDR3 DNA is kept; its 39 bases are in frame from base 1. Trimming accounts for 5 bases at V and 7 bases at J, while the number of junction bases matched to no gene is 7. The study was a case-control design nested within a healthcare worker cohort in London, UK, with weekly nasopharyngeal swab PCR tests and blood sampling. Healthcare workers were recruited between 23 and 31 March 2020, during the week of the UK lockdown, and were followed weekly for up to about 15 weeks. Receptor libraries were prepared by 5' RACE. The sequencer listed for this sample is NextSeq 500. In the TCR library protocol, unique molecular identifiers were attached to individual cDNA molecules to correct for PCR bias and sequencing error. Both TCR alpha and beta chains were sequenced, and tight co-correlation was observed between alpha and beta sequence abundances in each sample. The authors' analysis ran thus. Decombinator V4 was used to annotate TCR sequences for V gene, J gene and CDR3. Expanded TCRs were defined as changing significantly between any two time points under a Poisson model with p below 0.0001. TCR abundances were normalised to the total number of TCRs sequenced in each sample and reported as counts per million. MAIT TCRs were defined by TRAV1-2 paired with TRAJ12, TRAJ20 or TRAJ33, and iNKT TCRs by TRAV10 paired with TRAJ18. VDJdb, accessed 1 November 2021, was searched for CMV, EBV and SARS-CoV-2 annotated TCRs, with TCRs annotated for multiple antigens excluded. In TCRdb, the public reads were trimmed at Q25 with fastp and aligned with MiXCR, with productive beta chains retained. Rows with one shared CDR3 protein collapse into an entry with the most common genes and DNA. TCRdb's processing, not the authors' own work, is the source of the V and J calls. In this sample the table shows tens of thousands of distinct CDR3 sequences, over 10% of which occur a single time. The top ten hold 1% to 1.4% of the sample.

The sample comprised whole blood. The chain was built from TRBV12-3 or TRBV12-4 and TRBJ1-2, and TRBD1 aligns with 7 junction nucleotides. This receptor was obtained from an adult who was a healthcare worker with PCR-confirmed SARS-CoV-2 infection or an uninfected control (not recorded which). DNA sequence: TGTGCCAGCAGTCCCAGTAGGGGGCTTGGCTACACCTTC. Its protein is CASSPSRGLGYTF.